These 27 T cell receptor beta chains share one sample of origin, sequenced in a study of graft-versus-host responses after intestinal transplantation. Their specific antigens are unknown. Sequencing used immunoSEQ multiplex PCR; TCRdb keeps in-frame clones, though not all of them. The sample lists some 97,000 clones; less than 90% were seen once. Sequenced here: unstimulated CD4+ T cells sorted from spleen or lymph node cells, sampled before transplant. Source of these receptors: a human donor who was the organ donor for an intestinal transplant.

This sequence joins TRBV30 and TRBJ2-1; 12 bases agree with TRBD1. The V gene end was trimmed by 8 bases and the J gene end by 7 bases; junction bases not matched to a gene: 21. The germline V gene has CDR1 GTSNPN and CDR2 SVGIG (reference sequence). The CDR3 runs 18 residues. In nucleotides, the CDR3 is TGTGCCAAGGCCATCGGGACAGGGGGCCGAGGAACGAGGAATGAGCAGTTCTTC. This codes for CAKAIGTGGRGTRNEQFF.

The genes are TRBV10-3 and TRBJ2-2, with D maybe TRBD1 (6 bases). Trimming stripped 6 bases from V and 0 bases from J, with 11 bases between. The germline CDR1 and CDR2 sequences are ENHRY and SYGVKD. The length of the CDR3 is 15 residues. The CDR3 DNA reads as TGTGCCATCAGGCTGGGGGCTTCGAACACCGGGGAGCTGTTTTTT. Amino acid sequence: CAIRLGASNTGELFF.

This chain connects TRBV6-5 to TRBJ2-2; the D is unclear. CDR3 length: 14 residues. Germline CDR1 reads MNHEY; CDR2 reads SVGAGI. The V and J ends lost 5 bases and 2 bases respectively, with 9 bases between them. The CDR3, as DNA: TGTGCCAGCAGTACCTTGACCAACACCGGGGAGCTGTTTTTT. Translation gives CASSTLTNTGELFF.

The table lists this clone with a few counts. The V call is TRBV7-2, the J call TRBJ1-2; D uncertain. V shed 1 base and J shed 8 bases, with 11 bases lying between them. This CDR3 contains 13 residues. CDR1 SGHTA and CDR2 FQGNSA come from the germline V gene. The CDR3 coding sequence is TGTGCCAGCAGCTTAGTAGGCTTTGGCGGCTACACCTTC. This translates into CASSLVGFGGYTF.

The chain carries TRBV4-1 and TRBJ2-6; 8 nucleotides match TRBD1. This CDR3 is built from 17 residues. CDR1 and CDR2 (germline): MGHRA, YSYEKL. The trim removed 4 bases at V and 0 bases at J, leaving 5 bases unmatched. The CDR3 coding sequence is TGCGCCAGCAGCCCGGGACAGGCCCGCTCTGGGGCCAACGTCCTGACTTTC. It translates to CASSPGQARSGANVLTF.

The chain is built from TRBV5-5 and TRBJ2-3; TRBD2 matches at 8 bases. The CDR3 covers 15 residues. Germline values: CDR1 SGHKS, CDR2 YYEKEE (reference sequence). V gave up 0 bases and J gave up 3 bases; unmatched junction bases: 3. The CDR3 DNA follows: TGTGCCAGCAGCTTGGGGCGGGGGGTGACAGATACGCAGTATTTT. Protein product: CASSLGRGVTDTQYF.

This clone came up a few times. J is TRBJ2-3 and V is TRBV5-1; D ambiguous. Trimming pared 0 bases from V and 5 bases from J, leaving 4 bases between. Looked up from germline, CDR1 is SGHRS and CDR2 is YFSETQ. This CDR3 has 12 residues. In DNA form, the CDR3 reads TGCGCCAGCAGCTTGGGGCAAGATACGCAGTATTTT. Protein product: CASSLGQDTQYF.

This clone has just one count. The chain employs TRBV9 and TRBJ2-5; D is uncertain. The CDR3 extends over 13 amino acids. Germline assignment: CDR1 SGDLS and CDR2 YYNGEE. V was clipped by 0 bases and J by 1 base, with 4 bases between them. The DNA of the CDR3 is TGTGCCAGCAGCGTAGCGGGCCAAGAGACCCAGTACTTC. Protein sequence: CASSVAGQETQYF.

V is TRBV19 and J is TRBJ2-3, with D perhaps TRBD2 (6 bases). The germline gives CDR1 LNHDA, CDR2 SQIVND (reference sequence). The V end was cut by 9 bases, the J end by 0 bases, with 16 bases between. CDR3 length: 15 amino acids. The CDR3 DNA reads TGTGCCAGCACCCGGGGGACCTCTAGCACAGATACGCAGTATTTT. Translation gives CASTRGTSSTDTQYF.

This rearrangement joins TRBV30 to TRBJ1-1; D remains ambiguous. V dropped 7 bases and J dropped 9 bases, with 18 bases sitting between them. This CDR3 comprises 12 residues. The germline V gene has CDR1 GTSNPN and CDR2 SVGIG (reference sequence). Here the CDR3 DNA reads TGTGCCTCTTCAACGGGGAAAAGTCAAGCTTTCTTT. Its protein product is CASSTGKSQAFF.

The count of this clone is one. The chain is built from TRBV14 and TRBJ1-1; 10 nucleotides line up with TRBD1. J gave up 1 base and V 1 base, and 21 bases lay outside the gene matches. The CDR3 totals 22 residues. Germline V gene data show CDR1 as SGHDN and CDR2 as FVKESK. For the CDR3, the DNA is TGTGCCAGCAGCCAAGCAGTGACCCGACAGGGGGCGATTATATTTAGGAACACTGAAGCTTTCTTT. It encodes CASSQAVTRQGAIIFRNTEAFF.

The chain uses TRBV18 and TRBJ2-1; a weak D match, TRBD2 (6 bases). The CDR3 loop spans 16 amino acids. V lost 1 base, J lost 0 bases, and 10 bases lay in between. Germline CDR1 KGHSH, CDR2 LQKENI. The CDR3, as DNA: TGTGCCAGCTCACCACGCGGGGCCAGCTCCTACAATGAGCAGTTCTTC. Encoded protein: CASSPRGASSYNEQFF.

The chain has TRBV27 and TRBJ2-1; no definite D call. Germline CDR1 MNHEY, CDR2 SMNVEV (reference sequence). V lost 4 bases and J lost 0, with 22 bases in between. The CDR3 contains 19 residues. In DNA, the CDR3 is TGTGCCAGCAGTTCGGATAGGTGGCCCTTAATTAGCTCCTACAATGAGCAGTTCTTC. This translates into CASSSDRWPLISSYNEQFF.

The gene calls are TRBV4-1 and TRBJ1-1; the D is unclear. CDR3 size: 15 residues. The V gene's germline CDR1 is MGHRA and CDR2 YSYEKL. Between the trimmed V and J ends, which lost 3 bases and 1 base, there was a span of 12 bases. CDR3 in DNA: TGCGCCAGCAGCCAGGTGCTGGGCCGGAACACTGAAGCTTTCTTT. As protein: CASSQVLGRNTEAFF.

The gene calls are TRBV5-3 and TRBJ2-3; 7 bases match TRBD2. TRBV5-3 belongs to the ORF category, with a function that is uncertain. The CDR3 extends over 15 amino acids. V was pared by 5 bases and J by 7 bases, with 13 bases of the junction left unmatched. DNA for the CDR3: TGTGCCAGAAGTCGGGGGGACCCACGCCGAAATACGCAGTATTTT. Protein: CARSRGDPRRNTQYF.

The CDR3 loop is CASSSAALLTGGGGGDQKLFF. CDR3 sequence (DNA): TGCGCCAGCAGCTCAGCCGCCTTACTAACAGGGGGCGGAGGGGGGGATCAAAAACTGTTTTTT. The V call is TRBV4-1, the J call TRBJ1-4; 9 bases are a match to TRBD1. The CDR3 contains 21 residues. Trimming took 5 bases from V and 9 from J; bases not matched to a gene: 28. Germline V lookup: CDR1 MGHRA, CDR2 YSYEKL.

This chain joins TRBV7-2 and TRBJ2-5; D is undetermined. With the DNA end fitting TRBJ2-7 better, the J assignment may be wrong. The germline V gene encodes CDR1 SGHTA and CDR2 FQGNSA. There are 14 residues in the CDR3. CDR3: CASSLGWSSYEQYF. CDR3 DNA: TGTGCCAGCAGCTTAGGGTGGAGCTCCTACGAGCAGTACTTC.

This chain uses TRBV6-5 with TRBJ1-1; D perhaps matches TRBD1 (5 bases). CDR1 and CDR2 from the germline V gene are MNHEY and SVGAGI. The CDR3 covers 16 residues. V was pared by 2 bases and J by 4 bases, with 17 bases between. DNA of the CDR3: TGTGCCAGCAGTTACGGGTTTGGGGGGACCGGCACTGAAGCTTTCTTT. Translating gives CASSYGFGGTGTEAFF.

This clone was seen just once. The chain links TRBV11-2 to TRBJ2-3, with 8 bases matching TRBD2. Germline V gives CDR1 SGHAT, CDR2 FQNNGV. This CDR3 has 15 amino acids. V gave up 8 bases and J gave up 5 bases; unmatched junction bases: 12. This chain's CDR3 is CASQRGGLAGDTQYF. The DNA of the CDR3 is TGTGCCAGCCAAAGGGGAGGTCTAGCGGGAGATACGCAGTATTTT.

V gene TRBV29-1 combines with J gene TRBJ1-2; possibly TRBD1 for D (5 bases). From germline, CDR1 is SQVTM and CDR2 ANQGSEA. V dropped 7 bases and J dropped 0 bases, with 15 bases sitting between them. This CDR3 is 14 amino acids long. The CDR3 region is CSALPGSTNYGYTF. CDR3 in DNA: TGCAGCGCCCTTCCAGGGAGTACTAACTATGGCTACACCTTC.

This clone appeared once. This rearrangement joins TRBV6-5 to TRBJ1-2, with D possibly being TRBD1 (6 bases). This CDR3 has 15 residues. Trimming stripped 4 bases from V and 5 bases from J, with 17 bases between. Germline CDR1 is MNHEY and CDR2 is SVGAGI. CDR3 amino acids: CASSSQGPLLYGYTF. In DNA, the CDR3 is TGTGCCAGCAGTTCACAGGGACCCCTCCTGTATGGCTACACCTTC.

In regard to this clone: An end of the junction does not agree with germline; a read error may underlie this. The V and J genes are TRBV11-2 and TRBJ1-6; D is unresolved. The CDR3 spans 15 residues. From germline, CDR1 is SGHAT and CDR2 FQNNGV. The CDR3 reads CASSLGRPPVFTLHF. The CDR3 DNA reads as TGTGCCAGCAGTTTAGGAAGGCCGCCCGTATTCACCCTCCACTTT.

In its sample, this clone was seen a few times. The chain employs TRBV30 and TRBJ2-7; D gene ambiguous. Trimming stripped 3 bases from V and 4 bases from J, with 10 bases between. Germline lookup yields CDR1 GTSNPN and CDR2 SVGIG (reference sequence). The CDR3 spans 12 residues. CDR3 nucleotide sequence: TGTGCCTGGAGGGGTTCCTTTTACGAGCAGTACTTC. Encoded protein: CAWRGSFYEQYF.

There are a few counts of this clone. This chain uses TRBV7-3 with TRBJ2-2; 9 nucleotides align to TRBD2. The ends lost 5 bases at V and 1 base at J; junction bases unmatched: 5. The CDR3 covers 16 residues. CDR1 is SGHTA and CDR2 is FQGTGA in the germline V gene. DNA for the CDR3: TGTGCCAGCAGCCCCTATAGCGGGGGGAACACCGGGGAGCTGTTTTTT. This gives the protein CASSPYSGGNTGELFF.

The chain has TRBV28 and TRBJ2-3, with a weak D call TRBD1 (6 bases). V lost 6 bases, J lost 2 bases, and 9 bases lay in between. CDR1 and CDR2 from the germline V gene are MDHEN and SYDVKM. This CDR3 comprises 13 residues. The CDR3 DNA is TGTGCCAGCAGCTCAGGGGTCACAGATACGCAGTATTTT. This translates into CASSSGVTDTQYF.

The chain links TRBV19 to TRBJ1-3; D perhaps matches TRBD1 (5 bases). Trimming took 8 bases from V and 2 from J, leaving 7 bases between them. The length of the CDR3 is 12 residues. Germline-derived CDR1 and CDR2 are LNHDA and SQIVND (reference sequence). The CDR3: CASQGAGNTIYF. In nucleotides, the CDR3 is TGTGCCAGTCAAGGGGCTGGAAACACCATATATTTT. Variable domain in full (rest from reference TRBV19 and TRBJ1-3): DGGITQSPKYLFRKEGQNVTLSCEQNLNHDAMYWYRQDPGQGLRLIYYSQIVNDFQKGDIAEGYSVSREKKESFPLTVTSAQKNPTAFYLCASQGAGNTIYFGEGSWLTVV.

CDR3 region: CASGGGGAFGQPQHF. In DNA form, the CDR3 reads TGTGCCAGCGGCGGGGGGGGCGCCTTTGGACAGCCCCAGCATTTT. This chain connects TRBV28 to TRBJ1-5; D possibly corresponds to TRBD1 (6 bases). The germline gives CDR1 MDHEN, CDR2 SYDVKM. The CDR3 spans 15 residues. V gave up 8 bases and J gave up 7 bases, with 21 bases separating them.